A single sample is the source of the 21 T cell receptor beta chains below, sequenced in a study of CDR3 diversity in severe acne. MiXCR, run by TCRdb on the PCR reads, gives a single entry per CDR3 protein. The table records almost 85,000 distinct CDR3 sequences, approximately 51% of them present only once. The sequenced sample was blood. The receptors stem from a male donor in good health, without acne.

J is TRBJ1-1 and V is TRBV28, with 9 nucleotides matching TRBD1. This CDR3 comprises 16 residues. Germline CDR1 reads MDHEN; CDR2 reads SYDVKM. The J segment lost 8 bases and the V segment lost 7 bases, leaving 17 bases of the junction unmatched. The CDR3 DNA is TGTGCCAGCAACACTCCTACAGGGGGCGGACGCGGCGAAGCTTTCTTT. Amino acid sequence: CASNTPTGGGRGEAFF.

This clonotype was seen just once. CDR3 sequence: CASSPGTGRDTQYF. The CDR3 nucleotides read TGCGCCAGCAGCCCCGGGACGGGAAGGGATACGCAGTATTTT. V and J are TRBV5-1 and TRBJ2-3; D might be TRBD1 or TRBD2, each matching 5 bases. Per the germline V gene, CDR1 is SGHRS and CDR2 is YFSETQ. Trimming took 4 bases from V and 6 from J, leaving 15 bases between them. The length of the CDR3 is 14 residues.

This clonotype was seen ten or more times. The chain combines TRBV9 with TRBJ2-3; D ambiguous. The CDR3 has 14 amino acids. The germline V gene has CDR1 SGDLS and CDR2 YYNGEE. The V and J ends lost 3 bases and 0 bases respectively, with 8 bases between them. In DNA, the CDR3 is TGTGCCAGCAGCGGGAGAGGCAGCACAGATACGCAGTATTTT. Protein product: CASSGRGSTDTQYF. Filled out from reference TRBV9 and TRBJ2-3, the complete variable domain reads DSGVTQTPKHLITATGQRVTLRCSPRSGDLSVYWYQQSLDQGLQFLIQYYNGEERAKGNILERFSAQQFPDLHSELNLSSLELGDSALYFCASSGRGSTDTQYFGPGTRLTVL.

This clonotype was seen repeatedly, ten times or more. This sequence joins TRBV7-2 and TRBJ2-1; D uncertain. CDR3 length equals 14 residues. The ends were cut back, 5 bases at V and 5 bases at J, with 13 bases in the middle. CDR1 is SGHTA, CDR2 FQGNSA, per germline. The CDR3 reads CASSPRNGHNEQFF. The CDR3 DNA sequence: TGTGCCAGCAGCCCCCGGAACGGCCACAATGAGCAGTTCTTC.

Many counts were recorded for this clonotype. This chain uses TRBV11-2 with TRBJ1-5; tentatively, D is TRBD1 (5 bases). The CDR3 covers 13 residues. Per the germline V gene, CDR1 is SGHAT and CDR2 is FQNNGV. The V end lost 5 bases, the J end lost 7 bases, and 12 bases lay between the germline ends. The DNA of the CDR3 is TGTGCCAGCAGCCTAGGGTGGGACCAGCCCCAGCATTTT. Protein sequence: CASSLGWDQPQHF. The variable domain in full, with the rest retrieved from reference TRBV11-2 and TRBJ1-5, is EAGVAQSPRYKIIEKRQSVAFWCNPISGHATLYWYQQILGQGPKLLIQFQNNGVVDDSQLPKDRFSAERLKGVDSTLKIQPAKLEDSAVYLCASSLGWDQPQHFGDGTRLSIL.

This chain uses TRBV9 with TRBJ2-2; the match to TRBD2 covers 10 bases. Germline values: CDR1 SGDLS, CDR2 YYNGEE. The CDR3 contains 15 residues. Trimming at V came to 2 bases and at J to 5 bases, leaving 3 bases not matched to a gene. CDR3 in amino acids: CASSVASGGTGELFF. The CDR3 nucleotides read TGTGCCAGCAGCGTCGCTAGCGGGGGTACCGGGGAGCTGTTTTTT.

This clonotype was picked up a small number of times. J is TRBJ2-5 and V is TRBV7-9, with 7 bases matching TRBD1. Germline assignment: CDR1 SEHNR and CDR2 FQNEAQ (reference sequence). This CDR3 region has 16 residues. V shed 4 bases, J shed 5 bases, and the junction held 13 bases outside the gene matches. CDR3: CASSWDRDSPMETQYF. In DNA, the CDR3 is TGTGCCAGCAGCTGGGACCGGGACAGTCCCATGGAGACCCAGTACTTC.

As for this clonotype: The junction departs from the called germline gene at one end, perhaps through a read error. DNA for the CDR3: TGTGCTAGTACCAGGGGAGATGGCTACACCTTC. Residues: CASTRGDGYTF. This sequence joins TRBV19 and TRBJ1-2; possibly TRBD1 for D (6 bases). CDR1 and CDR2 (germline): LNHDA, SQIVND (reference sequence). This CDR3 comprises 11 residues.

This clonotype is medium-sized by share. The J gene is TRBJ2-6, the V gene TRBV10-3, with TRBD1 matching 8 bases. The CDR3 is 15 residues long. Germline V lookup: CDR1 ENHRY, CDR2 SYGVKD. Unmatched junction bases numbered 2, after V lost 4 bases and J lost 3 bases. CDR3 coding DNA: TGTGCCATCAGTGGACAGGGGAATGGGGCCAACGTCCTGACTTTC. It specifies CAISGQGNGANVLTF.

This clonotype is medium-sized within its sample. The chain combines TRBV7-9 with TRBJ2-7; no reliable D call. Germline CDR1 is SEHNR and CDR2 is FQNEAQ (reference sequence). The CDR3 covers 11 residues. The V and J ends lost 5 bases and 5 bases respectively, with 7 bases between them. The CDR3 DNA sequence: TGTGCCAGCAGCGTGATCGACGAGCAGTACTTC. It encodes CASSVIDEQYF. Variable domain in full (rest from reference TRBV7-9 and TRBJ2-7): DTGVSQNPRHKITKRGQNVTFRCDPISEHNRLYWYRQTLGQGPEFLTYFQNEAQLEKSRLLSDRFSAERPKGSFSTLEIQRTEQGDSAMYLCASSVIDEQYFGPGTRLTVT.

V usage is TRBV25-1 and J usage is TRBJ1-1; unclear D gene. CDR1 is MGHDK, CDR2 SYGVNS, per germline. Trimming removed 5 bases from V and 6 bases from J, with 10 bases in between. This CDR3 region has 12 residues. DNA for the CDR3: TGTGCCAGCAGTCCACCGGGCCCTGAAGCTTTCTTT. Translation gives CASSPPGPEAFF.

V gene TRBV20-1 combines with J gene TRBJ1-2; TRBD1 might be the D (5 bases). Trimming removed 5 bases at V and 7 bases at J, with 17 bases between. Germline CDR1 is DFQATT and CDR2 is SNEGSKA (reference sequence). The CDR3 runs to 13 residues. This chain's CDR3 is CSASDSGSTGYTF. The CDR3 nucleotides read TGCAGTGCTTCAGATTCAGGGAGTACTGGCTACACCTTC.

This clonotype was detected ten times or more. The chain recombines TRBV5-1 with TRBJ2-1; 12 nucleotides line up with TRBD2. V shed 0 bases and J 0 bases; nucleotides not matched to a gene: 4. The CDR3 has 18 amino acids. Germline loops: CDR1 SGHRS, CDR2 YFSETQ. The CDR3 here is CASSLELAGGISYNEQFF. CDR3 DNA: TGCGCCAGCAGCTTGGAACTAGCGGGAGGCATCTCCTACAATGAGCAGTTCTTC.

At least ten counts were recorded for this clonotype. The rearrangement links TRBV5-1 to TRBJ1-1; TRBD1 matches at 7 bases. The J segment lost 10 bases and the V segment lost 4 bases, leaving 10 bases of the junction unmatched. CDR1 SGHRS and CDR2 YFSETQ come from the germline V gene. The CDR3 totals 13 residues. CDR3 sequence reads: CASSRDSAMGAFF. DNA for the CDR3: TGCGCCAGCAGCAGGGACAGCGCGATGGGAGCTTTCTTT.

This clonotype was detected many times. The chain couples TRBV29-1 to TRBJ1-1; no firm D call. This CDR3 is 13 amino acids long. V was shortened by 5 bases and J by 0 bases, with 10 bases between the two germline ends. Germline loops: CDR1 SQVTM, CDR2 ANQGSEA. CDR3 DNA sequence: TGCAGCGTTCGTGCAGATCTGAACACTGAAGCTTTCTTT. It translates to CSVRADLNTEAFF.

This clonotype was seen many times. The rearrangement joins TRBV6-1 to TRBJ1-2; D ambiguous. Germline V lookup: CDR1 MNHNS, CDR2 SASEGT. The CDR3 covers 14 residues. V was clipped by 0 bases and J by 4 bases, with 9 bases between them. CDR3 in DNA: TGTGCCAGCAGTGAAGCGCACCGGACCTATGGCTACACCTTC. Residues: CASSEAHRTYGYTF.

The J gene is TRBJ2-1, the V gene TRBV2; 7 bases are shared with TRBD2. Germline lookup yields CDR1 SNHLY and CDR2 FYNNEI. J lost 4 bases, V lost 6 bases, and 6 bases had no gene match. This CDR3 comprises 14 residues. In nucleotides, the CDR3 is TGTGCCAGCAGACGGGAGGCTAATTACAATGAGCAGTTCTTC. Its protein product is CASRREANYNEQFF.

This clonotype was seen a single time. The J gene is TRBJ1-4, the V gene TRBV10-2, with no clear D. CDR3 length: 13 residues. CDR1 WSHSY and CDR2 SAAADI come from the germline V gene. The V gene lost 9 bases and the J gene lost 6 bases, with 14 bases spanning the gap. The CDR3 spells CASCWTADEKLFF. The CDR3 DNA reads TGCGCCAGTTGCTGGACTGCGGATGAAAAACTGTTTTTT.

The rearrangement joins TRBV2 to TRBJ2-7; 7 nucleotides line up with TRBD1. Losses at the gene ends were 8 bases for V and 4 bases for J; bases not matched to a gene: 5. Germline V gene lookup returns CDR1 SNHLY and CDR2 FYNNEI. CDR3 size: 12 residues. CDR3 nucleotides: TGTGCCAGCCGTCTACAGGGGTACGAGCAGTACTTC. It yields the protein CASRLQGYEQYF. Using reference TRBV2 and TRBJ2-7 for the parts outside the CDR3, the full variable domain is EPEVTQTPSHQVTQMGQEVILRCVPISNHLYFYWYRQILGQKVEFLVSFYNNEISEKSEIFDDQFSVERPDGSNFTLKIRSTKLEDSAMYFCASRLQGYEQYFGPGTRLTVT.

This clonotype was counted many times. The chain employs TRBV9 and TRBJ2-2, with 9 bases aligning to TRBD1. Trimming removed 0 bases from V and 4 bases from J; junction bases left unmatched: 1. Looked up from germline, CDR1 is SGDLS and CDR2 is YYNGEE. This CDR3 has 15 residues. The CDR3 protein is CASSVEQGATGELFF. The CDR3 DNA sequence: TGTGCCAGCAGCGTAGAACAGGGGGCCACCGGGGAGCTGTTTTTT.

The chain uses TRBV20-1 and TRBJ2-7; TRBD1 aligns across 9 bases. Germline lookup yields CDR1 DFQATT and CDR2 SNEGSKA (reference sequence). Trimming removed 5 bases from V and 2 bases from J; junction bases left unmatched: 10. The CDR3 totals 15 residues. The CDR3 protein is CSAAGTGGPPYEQYF. CDR3 nucleotide sequence: TGCAGTGCTGCAGGTACAGGGGGCCCACCCTACGAGCAGTACTTC.